This T cell receptor (beta chain) was captured in a study of cytotoxic CD8 clonotypes in ibrutinib-treated CLL. Looking at the study overall: The study included around twelve relapsed/refractory and 15 treatment-naive patients; 17 to 18 had IGHV unmutated disease.

Depth targeted 1 in 200,000 to 1 in 1 million T cells, averaging around 10x coverage per clonotype. Assay: immunoSEQ multiplex PCR; the TCRdb copy retains only in-frame clones and omits some. Of about 57,000 clones listed, around 60% are singletons. V was clipped by 6 bases and J by 5 bases, with 16 bases between them. The V gene's germline CDR1 is MNHEY and CDR2 SVGAGI. The CDR3 spans 14 residues. Of note for this clone: The antigen remains unidentified.

General observations from the study: Baseline clonality exceeded age-matched healthy donors and tracked circulating CD8+ T-cell counts.

The chain is built from TRBV6-5 and TRBJ1-2, with D possibly being TRBD1 (5 bases). The receptor was isolated from a human donor with chronic lymphocytic leukemia. The source material was PBMCs, sampled after 24 months of ibrutinib treatment. As DNA, the CDR3 is TGTGCCAGCAGCCGTCAAAGGGGTCAATATGGCTACACCTTC. Translating it yields CASSRQRGQYGYTF.